This T cell receptor beta chain appears in the sequencing data of a study of OX40 agonist ivuxolimab in advanced cancers. Study summary: The group had a mean age of about 65 years, ranged from roughly 23 to 79, and was around 86% male.

The junction had 13 bases not matched to a gene; V was cut back by 0 bases and J by 4 bases. This CDR3 region has 20 residues. The germline gives CDR1 MNHEY, CDR2 SMNVEV (reference sequence). Using immunoSEQ multiplex PCR, the repertoire was profiled, and TCRdb retains in-frame clones only, with some absent. Of around 82,000 clones listed, roughly nine tenths are singletons. The clonotype was recovered from an adult with an advanced solid tumor such as melanoma, head and neck, liver or kidney cancer. The source was CD4+ or CD8+ T cells sorted from blood, collected in a trial of the OX40 agonist ivuxolimab. The V call is TRBV27, the J call TRBJ2-2; 11 bases fit TRBD1. CDR3 protein: CASSLSRGTGGKECTGELFF. As DNA, the CDR3 is TGTGCCAGCAGTTTATCGAGGGGGACAGGGGGGAAGGAGTGCACCGGGGAGCTGTTTTTT.